This T cell receptor (beta chain) emerged from a study of blood T cell repertoires in COVID-19. Study-wide background: The United States, Italy and Spain supplied acute and convalescent COVID-19 samples.

Seattle patient enrollment occurred during active infection, with longitudinal follow-up thereafter. The CDR3 totals 15 residues. After removal of 5 bases from V and 1 base from J, the junction contained 5 bases not matched to a gene. CDR1 is SGHTA and CDR2 is FQGTGA in the germline V gene. Authors' data handling: Reference gene primer amplification gave estimated nucleated cell counts. The data were produced by immunoSEQ multiplex PCR, yet TCRdb's version contains in-frame clones alone and is incomplete. V and J calls and clone size are given by that table; D and trimming were obtained from the DNA. The top ten clones hold around 4.3% of a sample with approximately 100,000 clones, over 85% of them seen once.

The receptor was isolated from a human donor with COVID-19, enrolled during active disease. The donor label of this sample is uncertain. The rearrangement joins TRBV7-3 to TRBJ2-7; 10 nucleotides line up with TRBD2. Material for sequencing was peripheral blood. As DNA, the CDR3 is TGTGCCAGCAGCCTAAGCGGGGGGGATTCCTACGAGCAGTACTTC. This gives the protein CASSLSGGDSYEQYF.